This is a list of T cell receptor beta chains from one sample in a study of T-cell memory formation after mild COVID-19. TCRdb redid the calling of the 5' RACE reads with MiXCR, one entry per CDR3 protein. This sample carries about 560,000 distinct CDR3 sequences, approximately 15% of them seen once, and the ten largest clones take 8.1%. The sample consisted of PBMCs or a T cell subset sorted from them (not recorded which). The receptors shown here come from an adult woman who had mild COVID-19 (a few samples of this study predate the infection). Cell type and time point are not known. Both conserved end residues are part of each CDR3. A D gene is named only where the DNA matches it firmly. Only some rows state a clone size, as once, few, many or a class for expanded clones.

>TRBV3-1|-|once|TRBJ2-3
CASSQDLYSTDTQYF
TGTGCCAGCAGCCAAGATCTGTATAGCACAGATACGCAGTATTTT
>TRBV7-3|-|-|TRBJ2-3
CASSFGRSTDTQYF
TGTGCCAGCAGCTTTGGACGTTCCACAGATACGCAGTATTTT
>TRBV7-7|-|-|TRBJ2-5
CASSLVTGIETQYF
TGTGCTAGCAGCTTAGTAACAGGAATTGAGACCCAGTACTTC
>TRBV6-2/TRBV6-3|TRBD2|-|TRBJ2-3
CASSYRGRVAGGTDTQYF
TGTGCCAGCAGTTATAGGGGACGGGTAGCGGGAGGAACAGATACGCAGTATTTT
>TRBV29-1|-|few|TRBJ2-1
CSVEATRYEQFF
TGCAGCGTTGAAGCTACTAGGTATGAGCAGTTCTTC
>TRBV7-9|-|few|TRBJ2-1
CASSLGEGAPNEQFF
TGTGCCAGCAGCTTAGGGGAGGGGGCGCCCAATGAGCAGTTCTTC
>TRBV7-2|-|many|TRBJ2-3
CASSLGTTLTDTQYF
TGTGCCAGCAGCTTAGGGACTACTCTCACAGATACGCAGTATTTT
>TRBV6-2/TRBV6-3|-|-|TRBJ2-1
CASSYLLGGGNEQFF
TGTGCCAGCAGTTACCTTCTCGGTGGAGGAAATGAGCAGTTCTTC
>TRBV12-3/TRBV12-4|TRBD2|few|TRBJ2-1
CASSLNPVTSGYNEQFF
TGTGCCAGCAGTTTGAATCCGGTGACTAGCGGGTATAATGAGCAGTTCTTC
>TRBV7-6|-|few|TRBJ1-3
CASSPPPGVGGNTIYF
TGTGCCAGCAGCCCACCTCCAGGGGTGGGGGGAAACACCATATATTTT
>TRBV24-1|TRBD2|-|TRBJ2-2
CATSELQGGKSTGELFF
TGTGCCACCAGTGAGCTCCAGGGAGGGAAATCCACCGGGGAGCTGTTTTTT
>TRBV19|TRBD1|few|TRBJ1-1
CASSKTGLTEAFF
TGTGCCAGTAGTAAGACAGGGCTGACTGAAGCTTTCTTT
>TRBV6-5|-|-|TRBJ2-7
CASSYLPSNEQYF
TGTGCCAGCAGTTACCTCCCCAGCAACGAGCAGTACTTC
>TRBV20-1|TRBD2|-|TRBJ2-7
CSASGTSGASSEQYF
TGCAGTGCTTCCGGGACTAGCGGGGCCTCCTCCGAGCAGTACTTC
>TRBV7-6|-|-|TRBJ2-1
CASSLGIRGGHYNEQFF
TGTGCCAGCAGCTTAGGGATCCGCGGGGGCCATTACAATGAGCAGTTCTTC
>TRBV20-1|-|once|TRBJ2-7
CSASRDPYYEQYF
TGCAGTGCTAGCCGGGACCCTTACTACGAGCAGTACTTC
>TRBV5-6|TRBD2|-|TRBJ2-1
CASSLEREDSYNEQFF
TGTGCCAGCAGCTTGGAGCGGGAGGACTCCTACAATGAGCAGTTCTTC
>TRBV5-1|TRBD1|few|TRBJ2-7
CASSPTDREPYEQYF
TGCGCCAGCAGCCCTACCGACAGGGAACCCTACGAGCAGTACTTC
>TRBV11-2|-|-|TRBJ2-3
CASSLAGGAADTQYF
TGTGCCAGCAGCTTAGCGGGGGGCGCCGCAGATACGCAGTATTTT
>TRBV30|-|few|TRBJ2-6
CARRTTGANVLTF
TGTGCCCGCCGGACAACCGGGGCCAACGTCCTGACTTTC
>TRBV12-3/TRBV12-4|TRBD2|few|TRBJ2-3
CASSPSGTSSDTQYF
TGTGCCAGCAGCCCCTCAGGGACTAGTTCAGATACGCAGTATTTT
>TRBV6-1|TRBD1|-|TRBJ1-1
CASRVTGGTEAFF
TGTGCCAGCAGAGTGACAGGGGGCACTGAAGCTTTCTTT
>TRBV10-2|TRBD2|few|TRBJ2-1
CASSIGLAGDVGSYNEQFF
TGCGCCAGCAGTATTGGGCTAGCGGGGGATGTTGGCTCCTACAATGAGCAGTTCTTC
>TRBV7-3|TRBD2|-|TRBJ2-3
CASSPSGGRPDTQYF
TGTGCCAGCAGCCCATCGGGGGGGCGGCCAGATACGCAGTATTTT
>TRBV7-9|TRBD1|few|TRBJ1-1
CASRRIGDRKIEAFF
TGTGCCAGCAGGAGAATAGGGGACAGGAAAATTGAAGCTTTCTTT
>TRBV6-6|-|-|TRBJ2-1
CASSYLGSVEQFF
TGTGCCAGCAGTTACCTCGGCAGCGTCGAGCAGTTCTTC
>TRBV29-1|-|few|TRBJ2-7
CSVRAATYEQYF
TGCAGCGTTAGGGCGGCGACCTACGAGCAGTACTTC
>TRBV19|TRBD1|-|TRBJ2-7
CASSIAPGGSYEQYF
TGTGCCAGTAGTATAGCACCAGGGGGCTCCTACGAGCAGTACTTC
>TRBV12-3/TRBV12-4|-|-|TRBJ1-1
CASSSRGRWTEAFF
TGTGCCAGCAGTTCACGGGGTCGGTGGACTGAAGCTTTCTTT
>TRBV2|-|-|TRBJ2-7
CASSELGTEQYF
TGTGCCAGCAGTGAACTAGGGACCGAGCAGTACTTC
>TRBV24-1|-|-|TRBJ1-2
CATGPSGGAHGYTF
TGTGCCACCGGGCCTTCGGGGGGCGCCCATGGCTACACCTTC
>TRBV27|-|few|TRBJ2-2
CASSRQGSTGELFF
TGTGCCAGCAGTCGCCAGGGGAGTACCGGGGAGCTGTTTTTT
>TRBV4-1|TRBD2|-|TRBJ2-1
CASSQVEAGFLGRNEQFF
TGCGCCAGCAGCCAAGTGGAAGCGGGGTTTCTGGGGAGGAATGAGCAGTTCTTC
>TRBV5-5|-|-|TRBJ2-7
CASSMTGSSSYEQYF
TGTGCCAGCAGCATGACAGGAAGTAGCTCCTACGAGCAGTACTTC
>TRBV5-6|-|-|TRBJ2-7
CASGPAQGRLISEQYF
TGTGCCAGCGGCCCTGCGCAGGGTAGACTAATTAGTGAGCAGTACTTC
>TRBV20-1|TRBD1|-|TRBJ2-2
CSASLPGGADTGELFF
TGCAGTGCTAGTCTCCCAGGGGGCGCGGACACCGGGGAGCTGTTTTTT
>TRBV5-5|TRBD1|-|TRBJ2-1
CASSLDPGGEEQFF
TGTGCCAGCAGCTTGGACCCAGGGGGTGAGGAGCAGTTCTTC
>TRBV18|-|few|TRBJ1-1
CASSPQGRVTEAFF
TGTGCCAGCTCACCACAGGGCCGGGTCACTGAAGCTTTCTTT
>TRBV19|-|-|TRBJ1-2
CASSQGWNYGYTF
TGTGCCAGTAGCCAGGGATGGAACTATGGCTACACCTTC
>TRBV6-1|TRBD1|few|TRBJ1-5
CASSGRGQGGNQPQHF
TGTGCCAGCAGCGGCCGTGGACAGGGCGGTAATCAGCCCCAGCATTTT
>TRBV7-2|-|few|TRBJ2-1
CASSLGGLSGEQFF
TGTGCCAGCAGCTTAGGGGGTCTATCAGGGGAGCAGTTCTTC
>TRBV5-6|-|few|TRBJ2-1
CASRPRGAKGRLEFF
TGTGCCAGCAGACCTCGAGGAGCAAAAGGGAGGTTGGAGTTCTTC
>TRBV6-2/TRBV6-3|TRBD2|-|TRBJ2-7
CASRPPGLAANYEQYF
TGTGCCAGCAGGCCTCCGGGACTAGCGGCTAACTACGAGCAGTACTTC
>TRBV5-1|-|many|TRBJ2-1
CASSPGVGAEYNEQFF
TGCGCCAGCAGCCCGGGGGTGGGGGCCGAATACAATGAGCAGTTCTTC
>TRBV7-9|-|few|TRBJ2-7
CASSLVSSESEQYF
TGTGCCAGCAGCTTAGTGTCCTCAGAAAGCGAGCAGTACTTC
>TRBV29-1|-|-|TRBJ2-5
CSVIRTWKGTQYF
TGCAGCGTCATACGGACATGGAAGGGGACCCAGTACTTC
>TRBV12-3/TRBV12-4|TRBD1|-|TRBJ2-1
CASSKTGDVYNEQFF
TGTGCCAGCAGTAAAACAGGGGATGTCTACAATGAGCAGTTCTTC
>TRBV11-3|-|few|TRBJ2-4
CASTSSGDWAKNIQYF
TGTGCCAGCACCTCATCGGGGGACTGGGCCAAAAACATTCAGTACTTC
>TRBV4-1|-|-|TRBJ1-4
CASRPGYNEKLFF
TGCGCCAGTCGGCCGGGATATAATGAAAAACTGTTTTTT
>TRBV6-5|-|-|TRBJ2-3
CASSGLTDTQYF
TGTGCCAGCAGCGGTCTCACAGATACGCAGTATTTT
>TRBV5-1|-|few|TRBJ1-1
CASSLPEDRPNTEAFF
TGCGCCAGCAGCCTACCTGAAGACAGGCCCAACACTGAAGCTTTCTTT